The 25 T cell receptor beta chains below all came from one sample that was sequenced in a study of T cell responses to AZD1222 COVID-19 vaccine. Assay used: immunoSEQ multiplex PCR; TCRdb lists only in-frame clones, some missing. The data hold approximately 140,000 clones, with approximately 95% observed a single time. The sample here was peripheral blood, taken on day 0 of MenACWY control vaccination. These receptors all come from an adult in good health.

The V call is TRBV19, the J call TRBJ1-2; D gene uncertain. This CDR3 is built from 14 residues. Trimming shortened V by 4 bases and J by 8 bases, and 17 bases separated the two germline ends. Germline CDR1 is LNHDA and CDR2 is SQIVND (reference sequence). The CDR3 region is CASSRKSEGVGYTF. CDR3 in DNA: TGTGCCAGTAGTAGGAAATCGGAGGGAGTAGGCTACACCTTC.

The J gene is TRBJ1-1, the V gene TRBV2; 10 bases match TRBD1. CDR3 length: 14 amino acids. The junction had 5 bases not matched to a gene; V was cut back by 6 bases and J by 4 bases. CDR1 is SNHLY, CDR2 FYNNEI, per germline. CDR3 DNA: TGTGCCAGCAGCCCGACAGGGGGCGTCACTGAAGCTTTCTTT. Its protein product is CASSPTGGVTEAFF.

The chain joins TRBV9 to TRBJ2-1, with 10 nucleotides matching TRBD1. There are 14 residues in the CDR3. Losses at the gene ends were 4 bases for V and 9 bases for J; bases not matched to a gene: 7. Germline V gives CDR1 SGDLS, CDR2 YYNGEE. The CDR3 spells CASSRDRGGTEQFF. CDR3 coding DNA: TGTGCCAGCAGCAGGGACAGGGGAGGCACTGAGCAGTTCTTC.

The chain uses TRBV11-2 and TRBJ2-1, with TRBD2 matching over 9 bases. Unmatched junction bases numbered 3, after V lost 2 bases and J lost 16 bases. The CDR3 runs 11 residues. Germline assignment: CDR1 SGHAT and CDR2 FQNNGV. CDR3 DNA: TGTGCCAGCAGCTTAAGGGGGACTAGCTTCTTC. Translated: CASSLRGTSFF.

The V call is TRBV6-5, the J call TRBJ2-1; TRBD2 matches at 9 bases. The germline CDR1 and CDR2 sequences are MNHEY and SVGAGI. The CDR3 is made up of 15 amino acids. J was trimmed by 4 bases and V by 7 bases; bases with no gene match: 8. This chain's CDR3 is CASTRVAGAYNEQFF. Here the CDR3 DNA reads TGTGCCAGCACTAGAGTAGCGGGAGCATACAATGAGCAGTTCTTC.

The chain combines TRBV5-1 with TRBJ1-1; tentatively, D is TRBD1 (6 bases). The CDR3 totals 12 residues. The V end lost 3 bases, the J end lost 10 bases, and 13 bases lay between the germline ends. CDR1 and CDR2 (germline): SGHRS, YFSETQ. CDR3 nucleotide sequence: TGCGCCAGCAGCTCGGTCGGGGGGCGAGCTTTCTTT. It yields the protein CASSSVGGRAFF. The whole variable domain, remainder taken from reference TRBV5-1 and TRBJ1-1, is KAGVTQTPRYLIKTRGQQVTLSCSPISGHRSVSWYQQTPGQGLQFLFEYFSETQRNKGNFPGRFSGRQFSNSRSEMNVSTLELGDSALYLCASSSVGGRAFFGQGTRLTVV.

The CDR3 is CASRQGAEQPQHF. The CDR3 nucleotides read TGTGCCAGTCGACAGGGGGCGGAGCAGCCCCAGCATTTT. The chain employs TRBV6-5 and TRBJ1-5, with 10 bases matching TRBD1. J was trimmed by 7 bases and V by 9 bases; bases with no gene match: 6. This CDR3 comprises 13 residues. Germline lookup yields CDR1 MNHEY and CDR2 SVGAGI.

The rearrangement uses TRBV6-5 and TRBJ1-2; 9 bases align to TRBD1. The CDR3 length is 15 residues. Per the germline V gene, CDR1 is MNHEY and CDR2 is SVGAGI. Unmatched junction bases numbered 5, after V lost 4 bases and J lost 2 bases. DNA for the CDR3: TGTGCCAGCAGTTTCCCAGGACAGGGGAACTATGGCTACACCTTC. The encoded protein is CASSFPGQGNYGYTF.

The chain combines TRBV4-2 with TRBJ2-2; D gene unclear. This CDR3 spans 13 amino acids. V was trimmed by 4 bases and J by 6 bases, leaving 9 bases between them. Germline assignment: CDR1 LGHNA and CDR2 YNFKEQ. The CDR3 DNA is TGTGCCAGCAGCCCATCCCCTCCCGGGGAGCTGTTTTTT. Encoded protein: CASSPSPPGELFF.

The chain uses TRBV5-1 and TRBJ1-1; 7 bases map to TRBD1. The CDR3 loop spans 13 amino acids. The germline V gene has CDR1 SGHRS and CDR2 YFSETQ. After removal of 4 bases from V and 8 bases from J, the junction contained 8 bases not matched to a gene. The CDR3 spells CASSHNRDREAFF. CDR3 bases: TGCGCCAGCAGCCATAACCGGGACAGAGAAGCTTTCTTT.

V usage is TRBV9 and J usage is TRBJ1-4, with TRBD1 identical over 9 bases. V was clipped by 3 bases and J by 7 bases; unmatched bases: 7. CDR1 and CDR2 from the germline V gene are SGDLS and YYNGEE. This CDR3 region has 15 residues. The CDR3 DNA sequence: TGTGCCAGCAGCGGGCTGGGACAGGGCCTTGAAAAACTGTTTTTT. Translation gives CASSGLGQGLEKLFF. The full variable domain, its missing parts supplied by reference TRBV9 and TRBJ1-4, is DSGVTQTPKHLITATGQRVTLRCSPRSGDLSVYWYQQSLDQGLQFLIQYYNGEERAKGNILERFSAQQFPDLHSELNLSSLELGDSALYFCASSGLGQGLEKLFFGSGTQLSVL.

This chain connects TRBV27 to TRBJ1-3; no firm D call. Germline V gives CDR1 MNHEY, CDR2 SMNVEV (reference sequence). With 4 bases removed from V and 3 bases from J, the gap between germline ends came to 7 bases. There are 13 residues in the CDR3. The CDR3 DNA sequence: TGTGCCAGCAGTTGGGCGGGTGGAAACACCATATATTTT. Translated, it gives CASSWAGGNTIYF.

The chain links TRBV19 to TRBJ1-2, with a tentative D call TRBD1 (5 bases). The V gene's germline CDR1 is LNHDA and CDR2 SQIVND (reference sequence). V lost 5 bases, J lost 8 bases, and 12 bases lay in between. The length of the CDR3 is 12 residues. The chain's CDR3 is CASSGDPLGYTF. The DNA of the CDR3 is TGTGCCAGTAGTGGGGACCCTCTGGGCTACACCTTC.

The V gene is TRBV2, the J gene TRBJ2-7; 7 bases match TRBD2. Germline CDR1 is SNHLY and CDR2 is FYNNEI. V lost 2 bases to trimming and J lost 3 bases; unmatched junction nucleotides: 7. The CDR3 runs to 15 residues. Here the CDR3 DNA reads TGTGCCAGCAGTGAACTGGCGGGAGTTAGCTACGAGCAGTACTTC. It translates to CASSELAGVSYEQYF.

The chain combines TRBV28 with TRBJ1-4; D is uncertain. Germline CDR1 is MDHEN and CDR2 is SYDVKM. This CDR3 has 17 amino acids. Deletions cut 5 bases from V and 4 bases from J, with 20 bases between. The CDR3 sequence: CASSPPGIPAGNEKLFF. Here the CDR3 DNA reads TGTGCCAGCAGTCCGCCGGGCATCCCGGCTGGTAATGAAAAACTGTTTTTT.

V and J are TRBV6-5 and TRBJ2-7; TRBD1 matches 10 bases. The CDR3 loop spans 15 amino acids. Germline V lookup: CDR1 MNHEY, CDR2 SVGAGI. The V and J ends lost 6 bases and 3 bases, in that order; junction bases with no gene match: 8. The CDR3 nucleotides read TGTGCCAGCAGGCCACGACAGGGGGCCTACTACGAGCAGTACTTC. Protein: CASRPRQGAYYEQYF.

This clone was detected a few times. The genes are TRBV2 and TRBJ1-6, with D possibly TRBD1 on 6 matching bases. CDR1 and CDR2 (germline): SNHLY, FYNNEI. The CDR3 is 15 residues long. The V gene lost 4 bases and the J gene lost 6 bases, with 13 bases spanning the gap. CDR3 nucleotide sequence: TGTGCCAGCAGTGGACGACAGGCGACTAATTCACCCCTCCACTTT. The encoded protein is CASSGRQATNSPLHF. Supplemented by reference TRBV2 and TRBJ1-6, the full variable domain reads EPEVTQTPSHQVTQMGQEVILRCVPISNHLYFYWYRQILGQKVEFLVSFYNNEISEKSEIFDDQFSVERPDGSNFTLKIRSTKLEDSAMYFCASSGRQATNSPLHFGNGTRLTVT.

This clone appeared once. The chain's CDR3 is CASLGPSGEKLFF. The CDR3 nucleotides read TGTGCCAGCTTAGGACCATCGGGTGAAAAACTGTTTTTT. The V gene is TRBV7-8, the J gene TRBJ1-4; D is unclear. Trimming cost V 8 bases and J 7 bases, with 14 bases left between them. The CDR3 is 13 amino acids. Per germline, CDR1 SGHVS and CDR2 FQNEAQ.

The chain links TRBV6-5 to TRBJ1-2; weak D call: TRBD1 (6 bases). Germline CDR1 and CDR2: MNHEY and SVGAGI. CDR3 length: 16 residues. V lost 0 bases and J 4 bases, leaving 15 bases between the germline ends. In nucleotides, the CDR3 is TGTGCCAGCAGTTACTCTGGGGCAGGGGAAGGCTATGGCTACACCTTC. Translated: CASSYSGAGEGYGYTF.

The chain is built from TRBV7-9 and TRBJ2-5; D not resolved. The CDR3 spans 14 residues. V lost 6 bases, J lost 2 bases, and 13 bases lay in between. The germline gives CDR1 SEHNR, CDR2 FQNEAQ (reference sequence). CDR3 coding DNA: TGTGCCAGCAGTGTTGTCAGTCTACAAGAGACCCAGTACTTC. The encoded protein is CASSVVSLQETQYF. Drawing the rest from reference TRBV7-9 and TRBJ2-5, the complete variable domain is DTGVSQNPRHKITKRGQNVTFRCDPISEHNRLYWYRQTLGQGPEFLTYFQNEAQLEKSRLLSDRFSAERPKGSFSTLEIQRTEQGDSAMYLCASSVVSLQETQYFGPGTRLLVL.

This chain connects TRBV30 to TRBJ1-6; TRBD1 matches at 10 bases. V lost 5 bases to trimming and J lost 8 bases; unmatched junction nucleotides: 9. The CDR3 is made up of 15 amino acids. Looked up from germline, CDR1 is GTSNPN and CDR2 is SVGIG (reference sequence). CDR3 DNA: TGTGCCTGGGCCCGCGGGACAGGGGTTGATTCACCCCTCCACTTT. As protein: CAWARGTGVDSPLHF.

The chain carries TRBV5-1 and TRBJ1-1; 8 bases are shared with TRBD1. V gave up 7 bases and J gave up 1 base; unmatched junction bases: 12. Germline CDR1 SGHRS, CDR2 YFSETQ. The CDR3 is made up of 16 amino acids. The CDR3 DNA is TGCGCCAGCCGAACCGGACAGGGACCCCAGAACACTGAAGCTTTCTTT. Encoded protein: CASRTGQGPQNTEAFF. Supplemented by reference TRBV5-1 and TRBJ1-1, the full variable domain reads KAGVTQTPRYLIKTRGQQVTLSCSPISGHRSVSWYQQTPGQGLQFLFEYFSETQRNKGNFPGRFSGRQFSNSRSEMNVSTLELGDSALYLCASRTGQGPQNTEAFFGQGTRLTVV.

The chain couples TRBV5-1 to TRBJ2-1, with D uncertain. The germline V and J ends were trimmed by 4 bases and 5 bases, with 10 bases remaining between them. This CDR3 comprises 13 residues. Per germline, CDR1 SGHRS and CDR2 YFSETQ. The CDR3 region is CASSRDGDNEQFF. CDR3 nucleotide sequence: TGCGCCAGCAGCCGCGACGGAGACAATGAGCAGTTCTTC.

The chain carries TRBV7-8 and TRBJ1-5, with D possibly TRBD1 on 6 matching bases. The germline gives CDR1 SGHVS, CDR2 FQNEAQ. The CDR3 consists of 17 residues. V lost 0 bases and J lost 0, with 12 bases in between. The CDR3 sequence is CASSLANRVYSNQPQHF. CDR3 coding DNA: TGTGCCAGCAGCTTAGCGAACAGGGTTTATAGCAATCAGCCCCAGCATTTT.

The V and J genes are TRBV2 and TRBJ1-1; D is possibly TRBD1 (5 bases). The germline V and J ends were trimmed by 2 bases and 11 bases, with 15 bases remaining between them. This CDR3 region has 13 residues. Germline V gives CDR1 SNHLY, CDR2 FYNNEI. The CDR3 reads CASSELGTYEAFF. The CDR3, as DNA: TGTGCCAGCAGTGAATTGGGGACCTACGAGGCTTTCTTT.